The rows below give T cell receptor beta chains drawn from one sample of a study of identical twins. TCRdb reanalysed the 5' RACE reads using MiXCR and keeps one entry per CDR3 protein. This table has 350,000 to 500,000 distinct CDR3 sequences, 18% appearing once. The sample was naive T cells sorted from blood. Source of these receptors: a man in his fifties or sixties in good health. The CDR3 runs from the conserved cysteine through the conserved F or W. D genes are given only for firm matches. Clone sizes are given selectively: once, few, many, or a class where the clone is expanded.

v_gene	abundance	j_gene	d_gene	CDR3aa	CDR3nt
TRBV20-1	many	TRBJ2-3	TRBD2	CSASLAGSTDTQYF	TGCAGTGCTAGCCTAGCGGGGAGCACAGATACGCAGTATTTT
TRBV20-1	few	TRBJ2-5	.	CSARCEGAEFYQETQYF	TGCAGTGCTAGATGTGAAGGGGCCGAGTTTTACCAAGAGACCCAGTACTTC
TRBV29-1	.	TRBJ2-3	.	CSAGIHTDTQYF	TGCAGCGCTGGGATCCACACAGATACGCAGTATTTT
TRBV20-1	.	TRBJ2-3	.	CSASRGADTQYF	TGCAGTGCTAGTCGGGGTGCAGATACGCAGTATTTT
TRBV12-3/TRBV12-4	few	TRBJ2-1	TRBD1	CASSFIWGQANRGRNNEQFF	TGTGCCAGCAGTTTCATTTGGGGACAGGCTAATCGCGGGCGAAACAATGAGCAGTTCTTC
TRBV7-6	many	TRBJ2-2	TRBD2	CASSPRLAGGTGELFF	TGTGCCAGCAGCCCGCGACTAGCGGGGGGGACCGGGGAGCTGTTTTTT
TRBV7-3	.	TRBJ2-2	.	CASRTGITGELFF	TGTGCCAGCAGAACAGGGATCACCGGGGAGCTGTTTTTT
TRBV10-2	.	TRBJ1-2	.	CASSESSGFGGYTF	TGCGCCAGCAGTGAGTCGTCGGGGTTTGGAGGCTACACCTTC
TRBV24-1	few	TRBJ2-2	.	CATSDLVSGELFF	TGTGCCACCAGTGATTTGGTATCCGGGGAGCTGTTTTTT
TRBV10-3	many	TRBJ1-2	.	CAISEGQNYGYTF	TGTGCCATCAGTGAGGGACAGAACTATGGCTACACCTTC
TRBV28	few	TRBJ2-5	TRBD2	CASSSSGGALRETQYF	TGTGCCAGCAGCTCCAGCGGGGGGGCCCTCAGAGAGACCCAGTACTTC
TRBV5-5	few	TRBJ1-6	.	CASMLWGPPNSPLHF	TGTGCCAGCATGCTCTGGGGGCCTCCGAATTCACCCCTCCACTTT
TRBV4-3	many	TRBJ2-5	.	CASSQEPGGTQYF	TGCGCCAGCAGCCAAGAGCCGGGCGGGACCCAGTACTTC
TRBV7-8	few	TRBJ2-7	TRBD1	CASSYQTGGYEQYF	TGTGCCAGCAGCTATCAAACAGGGGGCTACGAGCAGTACTTC
TRBV20-1	.	TRBJ1-5	TRBD1	CSARLQGARGNQPQHF	TGCAGTGCTAGGTTACAGGGGGCGAGAGGCAATCAGCCCCAGCATTTT
TRBV9	.	TRBJ2-7	.	CASSGDGYEQYF	TGTGCCAGCAGCGGCGACGGTTACGAGCAGTACTTC
TRBV29-1	.	TRBJ2-3	.	CSVRREADTQYF	TGCAGCGTTCGTCGGGAAGCAGATACGCAGTATTTT
TRBV19	.	TRBJ2-3	.	CASSIDPLDTQYF	TGTGCCAGTAGTATTGATCCGCTGGATACGCAGTATTTT
TRBV5-1	many	TRBJ1-3	.	CASSAAGSGNTIYF	TGCGCCAGCAGCGCGGCAGGGTCCGGAAACACCATATATTTT
TRBV28	many	TRBJ2-6	.	CASRSGANVLTF	TGTGCCAGCAGATCTGGGGCCAACGTCCTGACTTTC
TRBV19	.	TRBJ2-3	TRBD1	CASSATGEDTQYF	TGTGCCAGTAGCGCTACAGGGGAAGATACGCAGTATTTT
TRBV4-3	few	TRBJ1-1	.	CASSQATANTEAFF	TGCGCCAGCAGCCAGGCTACAGCAAACACTGAAGCTTTCTTT
TRBV5-1	.	TRBJ2-7	TRBD1	CASSLDRQGRTAYEQYF	TGCGCCAGCAGCTTGGATCGACAGGGGCGAACAGCTTACGAGCAGTACTTC
TRBV3-1	.	TRBJ2-7	.	CASSLRSASGEQYF	TGTGCCAGCAGCCTAAGGTCAGCGTCGGGCGAGCAGTACTTC
TRBV29-1	few	TRBJ2-3	.	CSVVPSGTDTQYF	TGCAGCGTGGTCCCTAGCGGCACAGATACGCAGTATTTT
TRBV7-2	many	TRBJ1-6	TRBD1	CASREDRVNSPLHF	TGTGCCAGCAGAGAAGACAGGGTTAATTCACCCCTCCACTTT
TRBV4-2	.	TRBJ2-1	.	CASSQEFLKVNEQFF	TGTGCCAGCAGCCAAGAGTTCTTAAAGGTAAATGAGCAGTTCTTC
TRBV7-8	.	TRBJ1-5	.	CASSSGILSGNQPQHF	TGTGCCAGCAGCTCAGGGATCCTTTCCGGCAATCAGCCCCAGCATTTT
TRBV12-3/TRBV12-4	many	TRBJ1-2	.	CASSSFAGDHTF	TGTGCCAGCAGTTCTTTTGCAGGGGACCACACCTTC
TRBV5-1	few	TRBJ2-1	.	CASSPGPGSYNEQFF	TGCGCCAGCAGCCCTGGACCGGGATCCTACAATGAGCAGTTCTTC
TRBV5-6	few	TRBJ2-7	TRBD1	CASSPDRKEQYF	TGTGCCAGCAGCCCGGACAGGAAGGAGCAGTACTTC
TRBV6-2/TRBV6-3	.	TRBJ2-7	.	CASSPWGYEQYF	TGTGCCAGCAGTCCGTGGGGCTACGAGCAGTACTTC
TRBV25-1	many	TRBJ2-7	.	CASSVGTYEQYF	TGTGCCAGCAGTGTGGGTACCTACGAGCAGTACTTC
TRBV28	many	TRBJ2-1	.	CASSRLASEQFF	TGTGCCAGCAGTCGTCTAGCGTCCGAGCAGTTCTTC